This record looks at one T cell receptor beta chain sequence and its context. The antigen remains unidentified. The sample is drawn from a study of T-cell reconstitution after alpha-beta-depleted transplantation in children. This sample's TCRbeta library carried unique molecular identifier barcodes. In TCRdb, the PCR reads were re-called with MiXCR into one record per CDR3 protein. The sample lists about 130,000 distinct CDR3 sequences, more than 9.5% occurring once. From germline, CDR1 is SGHKS and CDR2 YYEKEE (reference sequence). This CDR3 spans 15 amino acids. V lost 2 bases to trimming and J lost 0 bases, with 10 bases between them. Findings of the study overall: Two months or so post-transplant, alpha-beta T cells reportedly derived from several hundred expanded graft clones.

This rearrangement joins TRBV5-5 to TRBJ2-3, with D perhaps matching TRBD1 or TRBD2 (5 bases each). The sample here was PBMCs, mostly from graft donor cells, taken 180 days after TCRalphabeta/CD19-depleted stem cell transplant. The TCR was taken from a girl under three years old who had a stem cell transplant for combined immunodeficiency, so the T cells may come from the graft donor. CDR3 residues: CASSFGDVSTDTQYF. DNA for the CDR3: TGTGCCAGCAGCTTCGGGGACGTAAGCACAGATACGCAGTATTTT.